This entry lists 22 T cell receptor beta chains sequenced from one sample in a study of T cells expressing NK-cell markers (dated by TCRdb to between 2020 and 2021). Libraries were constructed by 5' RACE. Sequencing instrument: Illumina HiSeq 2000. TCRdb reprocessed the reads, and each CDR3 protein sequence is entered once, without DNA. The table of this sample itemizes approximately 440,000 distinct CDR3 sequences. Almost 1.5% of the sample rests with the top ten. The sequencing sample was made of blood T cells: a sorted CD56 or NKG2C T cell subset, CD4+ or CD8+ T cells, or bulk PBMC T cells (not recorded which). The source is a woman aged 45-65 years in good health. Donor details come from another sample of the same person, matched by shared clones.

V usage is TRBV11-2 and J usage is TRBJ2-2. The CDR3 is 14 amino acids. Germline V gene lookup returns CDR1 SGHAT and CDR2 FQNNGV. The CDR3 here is CASSLGLITGELFF.

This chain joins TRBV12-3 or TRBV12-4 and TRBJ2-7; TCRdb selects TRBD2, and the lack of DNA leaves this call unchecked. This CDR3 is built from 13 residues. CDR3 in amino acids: CATRLAGGYEQYF.

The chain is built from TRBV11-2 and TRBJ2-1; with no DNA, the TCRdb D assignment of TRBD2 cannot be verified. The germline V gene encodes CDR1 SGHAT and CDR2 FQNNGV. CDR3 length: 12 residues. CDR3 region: CASSLTRFEQFF. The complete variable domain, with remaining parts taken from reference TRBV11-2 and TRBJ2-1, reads EAGVAQSPRYKIIEKRQSVAFWCNPISGHATLYWYQQILGQGPKLLIQFQNNGVVDDSQLPKDRFSAERLKGVDSTLKIQPAKLEDSAVYLCASSLTRFEQFFGPGTRLTVL.

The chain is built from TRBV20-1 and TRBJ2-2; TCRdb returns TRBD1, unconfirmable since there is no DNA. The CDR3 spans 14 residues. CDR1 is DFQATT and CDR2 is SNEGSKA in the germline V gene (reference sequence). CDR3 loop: CSARLTGGLGELFF.

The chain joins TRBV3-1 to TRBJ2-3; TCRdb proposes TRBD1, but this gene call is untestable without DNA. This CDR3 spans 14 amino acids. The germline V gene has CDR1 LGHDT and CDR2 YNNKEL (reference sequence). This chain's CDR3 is CASRPTIKGGAQYF.

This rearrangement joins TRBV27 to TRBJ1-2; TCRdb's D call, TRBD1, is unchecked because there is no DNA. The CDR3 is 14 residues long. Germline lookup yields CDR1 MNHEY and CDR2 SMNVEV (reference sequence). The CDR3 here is CASSFGQGAFGYTF.

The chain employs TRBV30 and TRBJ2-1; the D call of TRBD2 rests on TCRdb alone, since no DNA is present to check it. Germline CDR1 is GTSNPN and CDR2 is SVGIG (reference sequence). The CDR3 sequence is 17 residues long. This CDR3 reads CAWTPRVGRLTYNEQFF.

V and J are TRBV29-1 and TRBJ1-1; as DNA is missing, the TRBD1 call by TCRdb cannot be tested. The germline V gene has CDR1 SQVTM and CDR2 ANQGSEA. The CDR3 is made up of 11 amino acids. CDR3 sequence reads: CSVEGQGEAFF.

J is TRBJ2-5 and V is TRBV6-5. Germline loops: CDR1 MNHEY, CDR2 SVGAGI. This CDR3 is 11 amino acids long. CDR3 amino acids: CASSYGVSQYF.

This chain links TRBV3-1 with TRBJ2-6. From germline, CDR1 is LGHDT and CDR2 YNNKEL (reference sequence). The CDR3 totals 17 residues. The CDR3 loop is CASSPRSADSGANVLTF.

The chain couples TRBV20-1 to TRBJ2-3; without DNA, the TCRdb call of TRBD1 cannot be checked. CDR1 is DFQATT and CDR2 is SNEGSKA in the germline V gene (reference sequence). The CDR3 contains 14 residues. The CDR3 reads CSATPRQGVDTQYF.

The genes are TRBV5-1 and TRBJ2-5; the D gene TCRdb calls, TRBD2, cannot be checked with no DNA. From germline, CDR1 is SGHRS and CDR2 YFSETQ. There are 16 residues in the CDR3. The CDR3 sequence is CASSLEGGLNGETQYF. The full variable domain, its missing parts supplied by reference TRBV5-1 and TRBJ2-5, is KAGVTQTPRYLIKTRGQQVTLSCSPISGHRSVSWYQQTPGQGLQFLFEYFSETQRNKGNFPGRFSGRQFSNSRSEMNVSTLELGDSALYLCASSLEGGLNGETQYFGPGTRLLVL.

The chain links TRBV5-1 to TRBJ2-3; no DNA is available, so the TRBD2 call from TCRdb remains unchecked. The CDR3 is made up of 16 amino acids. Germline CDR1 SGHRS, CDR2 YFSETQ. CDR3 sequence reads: CASSLKKGLSTDTQYF. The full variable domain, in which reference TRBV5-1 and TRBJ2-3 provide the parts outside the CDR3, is KAGVTQTPRYLIKTRGQQVTLSCSPISGHRSVSWYQQTPGQGLQFLFEYFSETQRNKGNFPGRFSGRQFSNSRSEMNVSTLELGDSALYLCASSLKKGLSTDTQYFGPGTRLTVL.

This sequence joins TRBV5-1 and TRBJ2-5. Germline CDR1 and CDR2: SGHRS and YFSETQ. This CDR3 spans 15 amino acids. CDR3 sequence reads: CASSLVLFKQETQYF.

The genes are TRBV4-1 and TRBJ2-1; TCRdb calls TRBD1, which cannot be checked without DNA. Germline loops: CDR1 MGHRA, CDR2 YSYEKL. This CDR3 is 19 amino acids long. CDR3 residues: CASSHPGTRTGSSYNEQFF.

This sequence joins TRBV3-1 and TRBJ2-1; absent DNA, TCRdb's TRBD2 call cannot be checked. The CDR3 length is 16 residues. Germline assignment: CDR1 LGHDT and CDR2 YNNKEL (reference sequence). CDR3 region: CASSLGSRGTFDEQFF.

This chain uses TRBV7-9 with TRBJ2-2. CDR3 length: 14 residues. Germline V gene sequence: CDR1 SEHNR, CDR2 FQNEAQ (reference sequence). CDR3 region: CASSFDTNTGELFF.

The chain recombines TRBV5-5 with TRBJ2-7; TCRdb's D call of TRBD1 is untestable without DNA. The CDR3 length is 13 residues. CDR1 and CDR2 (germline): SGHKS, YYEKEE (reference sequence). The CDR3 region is CASGGTGLYEQYF.

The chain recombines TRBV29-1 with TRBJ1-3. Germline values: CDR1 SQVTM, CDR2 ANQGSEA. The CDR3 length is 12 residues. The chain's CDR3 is CSVEVGRNTIYF.

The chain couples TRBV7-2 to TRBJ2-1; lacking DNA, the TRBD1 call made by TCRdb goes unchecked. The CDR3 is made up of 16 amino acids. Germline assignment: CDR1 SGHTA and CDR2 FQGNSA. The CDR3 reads CASSLAGGASYNEQFF.

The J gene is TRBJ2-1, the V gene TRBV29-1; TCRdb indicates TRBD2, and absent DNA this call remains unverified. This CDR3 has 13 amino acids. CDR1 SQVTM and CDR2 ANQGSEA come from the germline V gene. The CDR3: CSVGSSSWNEQFF.

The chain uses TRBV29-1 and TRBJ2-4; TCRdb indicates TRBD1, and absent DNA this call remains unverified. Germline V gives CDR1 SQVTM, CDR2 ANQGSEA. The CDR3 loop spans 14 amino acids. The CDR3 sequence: CSVGQGVAKNIQYF.